This TCR beta chain was found in a study of post-analysis software for immune sequencing data. As concerns this clonotype: What it recognizes is unknown.

This CDR3 is built from 17 residues. The germline V gene encodes CDR1 MNHNY and CDR2 SVGAGI (reference sequence). V shed 6 bases and J shed 5 bases, with 24 bases lying between them. Study-wide points: Clustering by F measure revealed strong co-clustering among samples prepared together in one batch. Controls showed lower frequencies than patients for several TRBV segments, and TRBV5-6, TRBV5-1 and TRBV20-1 were among these.

Unique molecular identifiers were present in the TCR beta cDNA libraries. One entry per CDR3 protein results from TCRdb running MiXCR on the PCR reads. Among approximately 460,000 distinct CDR3 sequences, under 55% were seen once, and the ten largest hold 9.5% to 13%. Source material: blood. This TCR was sampled from a girl between 10 and 17 years old with multiple sclerosis. V gene TRBV6-6 combines with J gene TRBJ2-3; D is ambiguous. The DNA for the CDR3 is TGTGCCAGCAGCCCATCAATCTCTCCCGAGGTAGTAGATACGCAGTATTTT. The encoded protein is CASSPSISPEVVDTQYF.